What follows are 17 T cell receptor beta chains derived from one specimen sequenced in a study of blood T cell repertoires in COVID-19. Assay: immunoSEQ multiplex PCR; the TCRdb copy retains only in-frame clones and omits some. Of 330,000 or so clones listed, about 90% are singletons. The sequenced sample was PBMCs or T cells enriched from blood (not recorded which). These TCRs come from a woman aged 25 to 39 who had recovered from COVID-19.

The CDR3 DNA sequence: TGCGCCAGCAGCTCCCTCGAGCGGGGTGGAAGCACAGATACGCAGTATTTT. It encodes CASSSLERGGSTDTQYF. V usage is TRBV5-1 and J usage is TRBJ2-3, with TRBD2 identical over 7 bases. Trimming at V came to 3 bases and at J to 0 bases, leaving 10 bases not matched to a gene. The CDR3 sequence is 17 residues long. The germline gives CDR1 SGHRS, CDR2 YFSETQ.

This clone was seen more than once but under ten times. This chain joins TRBV7-9 and TRBJ2-7; 7 nucleotides align to TRBD2. With V trimmed by 1 base and J by 0 bases, 9 bases remained unmatched. Per the germline V gene, CDR1 is SEHNR and CDR2 is FQNEAQ (reference sequence). The CDR3 has 17 amino acids. CDR3 amino acids: CASSLGAASGPSYEQYF. DNA for the CDR3: TGTGCCAGCAGCTTAGGGGCGGCTAGCGGTCCCTCCTACGAGCAGTACTTC.

J is TRBJ2-7 and V is TRBV6-5; 7 positions match TRBD2. This CDR3 spans 15 amino acids. Trimming took 2 bases from V and 6 from J; bases not matched to a gene: 10. Per the germline V gene, CDR1 is MNHEY and CDR2 is SVGAGI. The CDR3 reads CASSYGAGPAGEQYF. The CDR3 bases are TGTGCCAGCAGTTACGGAGCGGGGCCGGCGGGCGAGCAGTACTTC.

The chain is built from TRBV28 and TRBJ1-4, with TRBD1 as a possible D gene (6 bases). CDR3 length equals 15 residues. Germline V gene sequence: CDR1 MDHEN, CDR2 SYDVKM. With 5 bases removed from V and 0 bases from J, the gap between germline ends came to 10 bases. The CDR3: CASSPPGATNEKLFF. CDR3 in DNA: TGTGCCAGCAGTCCCCCAGGGGCAACTAATGAAAAACTGTTTTTT.

The V call is TRBV5-1, the J call TRBJ1-3, with a tentative D call TRBD1 (6 bases). The CDR3 consists of 15 residues. V was cut by 1 base and J by 0 bases, with 8 bases left in between. Germline assignment: CDR1 SGHRS and CDR2 YFSETQ. The CDR3 DNA is TGCGCCAGCAGCTTGAGGACAGACTCTGGAAACACCATATATTTT. The encoded protein is CASSLRTDSGNTIYF.

In DNA, the CDR3 is TGTGCCAGCAGTGGGACAGGGGGGGGTAATTCACCCCTCCACTTT. Translation gives CASSGTGGGNSPLHF. V gene TRBV9 combines with J gene TRBJ1-6; 11 bases are shared with TRBD1. The CDR3 covers 15 residues. V shed 5 bases and J 6 bases; nucleotides not matched to a gene: 4. CDR1 and CDR2 from the germline V gene are SGDLS and YYNGEE.

This clone occurred a few times. This chain joins TRBV28 and TRBJ1-3, with TRBD1 matching over 9 bases. Trimming removed 8 bases from V and 1 base from J; junction bases left unmatched: 6. From germline, CDR1 is MDHEN and CDR2 SYDVKM. CDR3 size: 15 residues. This CDR3 reads CASYTGGASGNTIYF. As DNA, the CDR3 is TGTGCCAGCTACACAGGGGGCGCGTCTGGAAACACCATATATTTT. Full variable domain (rest looked up from reference TRBV28 and TRBJ1-3): DVKVTQSSRYLVKRTGEKVFLECVQDMDHENMFWYRQDPGLGLRLIYFSYDVKMKEKGDIPEGYSVSREKKERFSLILESASTNQTSMYLCASYTGGASGNTIYFGEGSWLTVV.

This clone was counted once. The chain combines TRBV9 with TRBJ2-1; D remains unclear. The CDR3 runs to 15 residues. V was pared by 0 bases and J by 8 bases, with 15 bases between. The germline V gene encodes CDR1 SGDLS and CDR2 YYNGEE. The CDR3 bases are TGTGCCAGCAGCGTAGGTTCGGTGTCAGGCGATGAGCAGTTCTTC. The encoded protein is CASSVGSVSGDEQFF.

V is TRBV19 and J is TRBJ1-2, with 10 bases identical to TRBD1. The CDR3 is 16 amino acids. Trimming removed 6 bases from V and 5 bases from J; junction bases left unmatched: 12. Germline-derived CDR1 and CDR2 are LNHDA and SQIVND (reference sequence). CDR3 nucleotide sequence: TGTGCCAGTAGAGACCCGGGACAGGGGTATGCGTATGGCTACACCTTC. Translation: CASRDPGQGYAYGYTF.

This chain uses TRBV5-8 with TRBJ2-5; maybe TRBD1 (6 bases). The germline CDR1 and CDR2 sequences are SGHTS and YDEGEE. Trimming removed 8 bases at V and 4 bases at J, with 24 bases between. This CDR3 is built from 16 residues. The CDR3: CASGGGAAPSSETQYF. In nucleotides, the CDR3 is TGTGCCAGTGGGGGCGGCGCGGCCCCTAGTTCAGAGACCCAGTACTTC.

V usage is TRBV18 and J usage is TRBJ1-3, with 7 bases identical to TRBD1. CDR1 and CDR2 from the germline V gene are KGHSH and LQKENI. The V and J ends lost 2 bases and 1 base, in that order; junction bases with no gene match: 14. CDR3 length: 19 amino acids. The CDR3 coding sequence is TGTGCCAGCTCACCAGAGCCTATATTGGACAGGAGATCTGGAAACACCATATATTTT. Protein: CASSPEPILDRRSGNTIYF.

This clone was found once. The rearrangement uses TRBV14 and TRBJ1-1; D is uncertain. CDR3 size: 13 residues. In germline, CDR1 is SGHDN, CDR2 FVKESK. V gave up 2 bases and J gave up 3 bases, with 7 bases separating them. CDR3 residues: CASSQQIDTEAFF. DNA for the CDR3: TGTGCCAGCAGCCAACAGATCGACACTGAAGCTTTCTTT.

This CDR3 reads CASSLLGLAEYNEQFF. DNA of the CDR3: TGTGCCAGCAGTTTATTGGGACTAGCAGAATACAATGAGCAGTTCTTC. This chain joins TRBV28 and TRBJ2-1; 9 bases line up with TRBD2. The germline V gene has CDR1 MDHEN and CDR2 SYDVKM. The CDR3 has 16 amino acids. The V and J ends lost 1 base and 4 bases, in that order; junction bases with no gene match: 5.

V usage is TRBV6-5 and J usage is TRBJ2-5; 9 bases align to TRBD2. CDR1 MNHEY and CDR2 SVGAGI come from the germline V gene. V lost 6 bases to trimming and J lost 4 bases; unmatched junction nucleotides: 6. The CDR3 has 14 residues. DNA for the CDR3: TGTGCCAGCAGGCGGGGGGGCCTCGGAGAGACCCAGTACTTC. Translated: CASRRGGLGETQYF.

The gene calls are TRBV2 and TRBJ1-2; possible D gene TRBD1, 5 bases. Trimming took 3 bases from V and 7 from J, leaving 15 bases between them. This CDR3 spans 14 amino acids. Germline CDR1 SNHLY, CDR2 FYNNEI. The CDR3 reads CASSEYGGAGGYTF. The DNA for the CDR3 is TGTGCCAGCAGTGAGTACGGAGGGGCTGGTGGCTACACCTTC.

The table lists this clone with a count of one. The rearrangement uses TRBV7-2 and TRBJ2-7; TRBD2 might be the D (5 bases). The CDR3 extends over 14 amino acids. Trimming took 5 bases from V and 6 from J, leaving 17 bases between them. The germline V gene has CDR1 SGHTA and CDR2 FQGNSA. The CDR3 coding sequence is TGTGCCAGCAGCCCCCTCACGGGGTACGGCGAGCAGTACTTC. This encodes CASSPLTGYGEQYF.

The V gene is TRBV18, the J gene TRBJ2-7, with unresolved D. Germline V lookup: CDR1 KGHSH, CDR2 LQKENI. The CDR3 contains 14 residues. The V gene lost 2 bases and the J gene lost 3 bases, with 11 bases spanning the gap. The CDR3 DNA is TGTGCCAGCTCACCAGGGCAGGAACGCTACGAGCAGTACTTC. Amino acids: CASSPGQERYEQYF.